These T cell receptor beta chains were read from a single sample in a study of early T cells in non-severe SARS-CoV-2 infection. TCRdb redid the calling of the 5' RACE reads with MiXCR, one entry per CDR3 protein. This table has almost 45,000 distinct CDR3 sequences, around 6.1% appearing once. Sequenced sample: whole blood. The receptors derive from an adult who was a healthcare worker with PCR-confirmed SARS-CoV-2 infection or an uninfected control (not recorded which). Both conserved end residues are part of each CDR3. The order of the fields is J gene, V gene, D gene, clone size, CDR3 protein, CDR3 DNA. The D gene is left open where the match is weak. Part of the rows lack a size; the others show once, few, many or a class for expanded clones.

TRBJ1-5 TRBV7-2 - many CASSRQINQPQHF TGTGCCAGCAGCCGACAGATCAATCAGCCCCAGCATTTT
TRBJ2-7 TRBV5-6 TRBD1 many CASSWTGDYEQYF TGTGCCAGCAGCTGGACAGGGGACTACGAGCAGTACTTC
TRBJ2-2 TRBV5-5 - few CASSLRADNTGELFF TGTGCCAGCAGCTTGAGGGCAGACAACACCGGGGAGCTGTTTTTT
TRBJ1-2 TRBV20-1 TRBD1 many CSARDTGDYGYTF TGCAGTGCTAGAGATACAGGGGACTATGGCTACACCTTC
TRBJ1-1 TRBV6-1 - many CASSENRWTENTEAFF TGTGCCAGCAGTGAAAACCGTTGGACAGAGAACACTGAAGCTTTCTTT
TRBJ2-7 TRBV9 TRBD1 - CASSPKGQGSNEQYF TGTGCCAGCAGCCCCAAGGGACAGGGGTCTAACGAGCAGTACTTC
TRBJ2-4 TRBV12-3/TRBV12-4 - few CASSLYRQDIQYF TGTGCCAGCAGTTTATACAGGCAGGACATTCAGTACTTC
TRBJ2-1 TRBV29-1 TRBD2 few CSEGGGGPIDEQFF TGCAGCGAGGGCGGCGGGGGACCGATCGATGAGCAGTTCTTC
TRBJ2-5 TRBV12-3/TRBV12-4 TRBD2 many CASSFGGIQHF TGTGCCAGCAGTTTCGGGGGGATCCAGCACTTC
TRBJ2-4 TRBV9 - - CASSALDSGNIQYF TGTGCCAGCAGCGCCCTGGATAGCGGAAACATTCAGTACTTC
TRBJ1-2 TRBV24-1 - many CATSAVNYGYTF TGTGCCACCAGTGCTGTAAACTATGGCTACACCTTC
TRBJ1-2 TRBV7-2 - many CASSPERSLEGYTF TGTGCCAGCAGCCCGGAGAGGTCCTTGGAGGGCTACACCTTC
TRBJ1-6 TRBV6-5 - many CASRLSSDRWGSPLHF TGTGCCAGCAGGCTGTCCAGTGACAGATGGGGGTCACCCCTCCACTTT
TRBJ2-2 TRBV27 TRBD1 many CASSKKRQGYGGELFF TGTGCCAGCAGCAAGAAAAGACAGGGGTATGGCGGGGAGCTGTTTTTT
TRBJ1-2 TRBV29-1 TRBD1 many CSVLRTGVGGYTF TGCAGCGTCCTAAGGACAGGGGTGGGCGGCTACACCTTC
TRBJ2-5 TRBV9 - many CASSVGSLAEETQYF TGTGCCAGCAGCGTAGGTTCTCTTGCCGAAGAGACCCAGTACTTC
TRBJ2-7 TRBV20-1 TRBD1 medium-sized CSASAHTGGRMNEQYF TGCAGTGCTAGCGCCCACACAGGGGGTCGAATGAACGAGCAGTACTTC
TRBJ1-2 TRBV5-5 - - CASSVSFRGDGYTF TGTGCCAGCAGCGTCTCGTTTAGGGGTGACGGCTACACCTTC
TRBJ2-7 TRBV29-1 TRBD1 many CSVPGRDRESGEYF TGCAGCGTTCCGGGCCGGGACAGGGAGTCGGGAGAGTACTTC
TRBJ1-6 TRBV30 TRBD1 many CAWSVGQENSPLHF TGTGCCTGGAGTGTGGGACAGGAGAATTCACCCCTCCACTTT
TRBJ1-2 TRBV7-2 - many CASSLAGQYHGYTF TGTGCCAGCAGCTTAGCGGGGCAGTACCATGGCTACACCTTC
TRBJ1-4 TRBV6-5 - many CASSYRPLGTTNEKLFF TGTGCCAGCAGTTACCGGCCACTCGGGACAACTAATGAAAAACTGTTTTTT
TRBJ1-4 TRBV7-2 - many CASSFGRGNEKLFF TGTGCCAGCAGCTTCGGCAGGGGTAATGAAAAACTGTTTTTT
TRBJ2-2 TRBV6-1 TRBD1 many CASSLTGAPETGELFF TGTGCCAGCAGCTTGACAGGGGCCCCCGAGACCGGGGAGCTGTTTTTT
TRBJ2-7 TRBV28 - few CASWAGLSYEQYF TGTGCCAGCTGGGCGGGGCTCAGCTACGAGCAGTACTTC
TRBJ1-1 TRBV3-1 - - CASSQGGNFNTEAFF TGTGCCAGCAGCCAAGGGGGTAATTTCAACACTGAAGCTTTCTTT
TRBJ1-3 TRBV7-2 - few CASSLALIGGAGNTIYF TGTGCCAGCAGCTTAGCGCTAATTGGGGGGGCTGGAAACACCATATATTTT
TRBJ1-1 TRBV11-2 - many CASSSYRVPEAFF TGTGCCAGCAGCTCATACAGGGTTCCTGAAGCTTTCTTT
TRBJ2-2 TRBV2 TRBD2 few CASRITGGTGELFF TGTGCCAGCAGAATCACGGGAGGCACCGGGGAGCTGTTTTTT
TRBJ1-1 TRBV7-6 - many CASSPAGIKAFF TGTGCCAGCAGCCCAGCCGGAATAAAAGCTTTCTTT
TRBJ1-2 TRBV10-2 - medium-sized CASSAGNYGYTF TGCGCCAGCAGCGCCGGGAACTATGGCTACACCTTC
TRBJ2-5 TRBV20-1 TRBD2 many CSASSGGRETQYF TGCAGTGCTTCTAGCGGGGGGCGAGAGACCCAGTACTTC
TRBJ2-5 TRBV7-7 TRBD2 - CASSLSGGAPETQYF TGTGCCAGCAGCTTATCCGGGGGGGCCCCAGAGACCCAGTACTTC
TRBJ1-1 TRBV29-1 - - CSVEGGVAEAFF TGCAGCGTTGAAGGGGGGGTGGCTGAAGCTTTCTTT
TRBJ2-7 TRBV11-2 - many CASRLTDSPTYEQYF TGTGCCAGCAGGTTGACGGACAGTCCCACCTACGAGCAGTACTTC
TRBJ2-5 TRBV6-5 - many CASSLGGRETQYF TGTGCCAGCAGCCTCGGGGGCCGAGAGACCCAGTACTTC
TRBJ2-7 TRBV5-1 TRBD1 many CASRPGQGAYEQYF TGCGCCAGCAGACCCGGACAGGGTGCCTACGAGCAGTACTTC
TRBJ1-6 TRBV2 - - CASARGDSPLHF TGTGCCAGCGCGAGAGGGGATTCACCCCTCCACTTT
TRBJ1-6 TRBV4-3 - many CASSPHPEDSPLHF TGCGCCAGCAGCCCCCACCCAGAGGATTCACCCCTCCACTTT
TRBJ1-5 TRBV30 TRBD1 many CAWSVLGQGDQPQHF TGTGCCTGGAGTGTACTCGGGCAGGGGGATCAGCCCCAGCATTTT
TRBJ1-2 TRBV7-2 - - CASSEQNLANYGYTF TGTGCCAGCAGCGAACAGAACTTGGCTAACTATGGCTACACCTTC
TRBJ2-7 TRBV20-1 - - CSANLPTGANEQYF TGCAGTGCTAACTTACCAACGGGGGCCAACGAGCAGTACTTC
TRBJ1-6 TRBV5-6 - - CASSPNRVPYNSPLHF TGTGCCAGCAGCCCAAACAGGGTCCCCTATAATTCACCCCTCCACTTT
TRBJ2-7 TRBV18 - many CASSPGSGLAEQYF TGTGCCAGCTCACCAGGGAGCGGCCTGGCGGAGCAGTACTTC
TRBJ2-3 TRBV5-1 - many CASSLVPGTDTQYF TGCGCCAGCAGCTTGGTTCCGGGCACAGATACGCAGTATTTT
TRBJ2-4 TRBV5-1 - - CASSMSRDTDGAKNIQYF TGCGCCAGCAGCATGTCCCGGGACACGGACGGGGCCAAAAACATTCAGTACTTC
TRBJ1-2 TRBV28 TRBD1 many CASSLSTGVGYTF TGTGCCAGCAGTTTGTCGACAGGGGTGGGCTACACCTTC
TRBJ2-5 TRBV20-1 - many CSARDSVGYAETQYF TGCAGTGCTAGAGATAGTGTTGGGTATGCAGAGACCCAGTACTTC